These 17 T cell receptor beta chains came from one sample sequenced in a study of blood T cell repertoires in COVID-19. Repertoires were generated with immunoSEQ multiplex PCR, while TCRdb's copy carries only in-frame clones and drops some. The sample has approximately 16,000 clones, 85% to 90% seen once. Specimen: peripheral blood. These receptors all stem from a woman aged 80 or over with COVID-19, enrolled during active disease.

This chain connects TRBV5-5 to TRBJ1-2; unclear D gene. This CDR3 spans 17 amino acids. The V and J ends lost 4 bases and 1 base respectively, with 20 bases between them. In germline, CDR1 is SGHKS, CDR2 YYEKEE (reference sequence). CDR3 sequence (DNA): TGTGCCAGCAGCCCGGGAGCGGCCGGACCACTTAACTATGGCTACACCTTC. Translation: CASSPGAAGPLNYGYTF.

DNA of the CDR3: TGCGCCAGCAGCCAAGGGCCACAAGAGACCCAGTACTTC. Protein product: CASSQGPQETQYF. The rearrangement links TRBV4-3 to TRBJ2-5; D is unclear. This CDR3 is built from 13 residues. V shed 1 base and J shed 2 bases, with 5 bases lying between them. Germline-derived CDR1 and CDR2 are LGHNA and YSLEER.

The V and J genes are TRBV6-5 and TRBJ2-5; 7 bases fit TRBD1. J was trimmed by 2 bases and V by 6 bases; bases with no gene match: 6. Germline V lookup: CDR1 MNHEY, CDR2 SVGAGI. The CDR3 contains 14 residues. CDR3 protein: CASSLTGRQETQYF. As DNA, the CDR3 is TGTGCCAGCAGCTTGACAGGGCGTCAAGAGACCCAGTACTTC.

This sequence joins TRBV29-1 and TRBJ2-5, with D tentatively TRBD1 (5 bases). The V gene lost 7 bases and the J gene lost 2 bases, with 11 bases spanning the gap. The CDR3 totals 12 residues. CDR1 is SQVTM and CDR2 is ANQGSEA in the germline V gene. The CDR3 DNA follows: TGCAGCGGTGGGGCGCTTCAAGAGACCCAGTACTTC. This sequence encodes CSGGALQETQYF.

This sequence joins TRBV5-4 and TRBJ2-1; 9 bases line up with TRBD2. Germline V CDR1 and CDR2: SGHNT, YYREEE (reference sequence). CDR3 length equals 17 residues. J lost 3 bases, V lost 6 bases, and 13 bases had no gene match. The CDR3 bases are TGTGCCAGCACCAGCCCCGTCAGCGGGGGGATCTACAATGAGCAGTTCTTC. This codes for CASTSPVSGGIYNEQFF. Using reference TRBV5-4 and TRBJ2-1 for the parts outside the CDR3, the full variable domain is ETGVTQSPTHLIKTRGQQVTLRCSSQSGHNTVSWYQQALGQGPQFIFQYYREEENGRGNFPPRFSGLQFPNYSSELNVNALELDDSALYLCASTSPVSGGIYNEQFFGPGTRLTVL.

This sequence joins TRBV7-6 and TRBJ2-7; no firm D call. CDR1 is SGHVS and CDR2 is FNYEAQ in the germline V gene. Trimming shortened V by 2 bases and J by 0 bases, and 8 bases separated the two germline ends. The length of the CDR3 is 14 residues. In DNA, the CDR3 is TGTGCCAGCAGCTTACAGGTCAGCTCCTACGAGCAGTACTTC. Its translation is CASSLQVSSYEQYF.

This chain connects TRBV10-3 to TRBJ1-1; 11 bases line up with TRBD1. CDR1 is ENHRY, CDR2 SYGVKD, per germline. With V trimmed by 4 bases and J by 6 bases, 4 bases remained unmatched. The CDR3 runs 14 residues. The CDR3 DNA reads TGTGCCATCAGTGGTCGGACAGGGGGCCCTGAAGCTTTCTTT. Translating gives CAISGRTGGPEAFF.

The rearrangement uses TRBV24-1 and TRBJ2-3; 9 bases match TRBD2. Germline V lookup: CDR1 KGHDR, CDR2 SFDVKD. Trimming at V came to 2 bases and at J to 5 bases, leaving 4 bases not matched to a gene. The CDR3 has 15 residues. The CDR3 DNA follows: TGTGCCACCAGTGATTCCGGCGGGGGGGGAGATACGCAGTATTTT. Its protein product is CATSDSGGGGDTQYF.

This chain links TRBV12-5 with TRBJ2-3; D perhaps matches TRBD2 (5 bases). Germline loops: CDR1 LGHNT, CDR2 FRNRAP. The CDR3 consists of 13 residues. The ends were cut back, 3 bases at V and 4 bases at J, with 8 bases in the middle. For the CDR3, the DNA is TGTGCTAGTGGTTTACCCGGGGCAGATACGCAGTATTTT. The encoded protein is CASGLPGADTQYF. The full variable domain, with the rest looked up from reference TRBV12-5 and TRBJ2-3, is DARVTQTPRHKVTEMGQEVTMRCQPILGHNTVFWYRQTMMQGLELLAYFRNRAPLDDSGMPKDRFSAEMPDATLATLKIQPSEPRDSAVYFCASGLPGADTQYFGPGTRLTVL.

This clone was found once. V is TRBV5-1 and J is TRBJ2-1; D remains unclear. V lost 0 bases and J lost 3, with 7 bases in between. The CDR3 consists of 14 residues. Germline values: CDR1 SGHRS, CDR2 YFSETQ. The CDR3: CASSLGVVYNEQFF. The CDR3, as DNA: TGCGCCAGCAGCTTGGGAGTGGTCTACAATGAGCAGTTCTTC.

This clone occurred once. The V call is TRBV24-1, the J call TRBJ2-3; TRBD2 matches at 7 bases. The CDR3 loop spans 14 amino acids. The V gene end was trimmed by 4 bases and the J gene end by 9 bases; junction bases not matched to a gene: 9. From germline, CDR1 is KGHDR and CDR2 SFDVKD. DNA of the CDR3: TGTGCCACCAGTGAACATGGGCGGGGGACGACGCAGTATTTT. Encoded protein: CATSEHGRGTTQYF.

This clone was seen only once. In DNA, the CDR3 is TGTGCCAGCAGCAGTGGACAGGCGGTGAACACTGAAGCTTTCTTT. Its translation is CASSSGQAVNTEAFF. The gene calls are TRBV5-6 and TRBJ1-1, with 7 bases matching TRBD1. The CDR3 loop spans 15 amino acids. Germline loops: CDR1 SGHDT, CDR2 YYEEEE. V was pared by 4 bases and J by 0 bases, with 6 bases of the junction left unmatched.

The chain has TRBV2 and TRBJ2-7; 9 nucleotides align to TRBD1. CDR3 length: 14 residues. Germline trimming cut 5 bases from V and 6 bases from J; bases unmatched to any gene: 8. Germline values: CDR1 SNHLY, CDR2 FYNNEI. This CDR3 reads CASSRDRVVGEQYF. The DNA for the CDR3 is TGTGCCAGCAGTCGGGACAGGGTGGTGGGCGAGCAGTACTTC.

The rearrangement links TRBV3-1 (or the pseudogene TRBV3-2) to TRBJ1-3; maybe TRBD1 (5 bases). Per germline, CDR1 LGHDT and CDR2 YNNKEL (reference sequence). V lost 2 bases and J 4 bases, leaving 12 bases between the germline ends. This CDR3 has 15 residues. The CDR3 loop reads CASSQPGGGGNTIYF. CDR3 bases: TGTGCCAGCAGCCAACCCGGGGGGGGAGGAAACACCATATATTTT.

The chain recombines TRBV7-2 with TRBJ1-4; TRBD1 matches at 7 bases. With V trimmed by 7 bases and J by 7 bases, 9 bases remained unmatched. The V gene's germline CDR1 is SGHTA and CDR2 FQGNSA. The CDR3 extends over 14 amino acids. As DNA, the CDR3 is TGTGCCAGCACCTCCGCGGAGGGGGCTGAAAAACTGTTTTTT. Its translation is CASTSAEGAEKLFF.

This chain joins TRBV18 and TRBJ1-1, with D possibly TRBD1 on 6 matching bases. The V and J ends lost 3 bases and 1 base respectively, with 15 bases between them. Germline V gives CDR1 KGHSH, CDR2 LQKENI. The CDR3 runs to 16 residues. The CDR3 protein is CASSPQGWQTNTEAFF. DNA for the CDR3: TGTGCCAGCTCACCTCAGGGGTGGCAGACGAACACTGAAGCTTTCTTT.

The V gene is TRBV18, the J gene TRBJ2-7; D is uncertain. This CDR3 comprises 15 residues. V lost 0 bases and J 0 bases, leaving 9 bases between the germline ends. In germline, CDR1 is KGHSH, CDR2 LQKENI. In DNA form, the CDR3 reads TGTGCCAGCTCACCACCGAGACCGGGCTCCTACGAGCAGTACTTC. Protein sequence: CASSPPRPGSYEQYF. The whole variable domain, remainder taken from reference TRBV18 and TRBJ2-7, is NAGVMQNPRHLVRRRGQEARLRCSPMKGHSHVYWYRQLPEEGLKFMVYLQKENIIDESGMPKERFSAEFPKEGPSILRIQQVVRGDSAAYFCASSPPRPGSYEQYFGPGTRLTVT.